This T cell receptor beta chain was captured in a study of control samples from healthy donors and cancer patients (dated by TCRdb to about 2020). CDR1 GTSNPN and CDR2 SVGIG were looked up in the germline V gene (reference sequence). The CDR3 sequence holds 13 residues, the cysteine and phenylalanine included. Only CDR3 DNA remains: 39 bases, in frame from the first base. V loses 0 bases, J loses 2 bases, and the germline ends lie 7 bases apart. The method was the immunoSEQ multiplex PCR assay. The table was pulled from immuneACCESS by TCRdb, which kept in-frame rearrangements only. Such tables lose some clones; where checked, under half of the loss comes from unresolved V genes, and the rest has no known cause. For this sample the table gives just under 150,000 clones, of which 91% were detected only once. Approximately 2.9% of the sample is taken by the ten largest. Turning to this clone: Which antigen it targets is not known. The record has no base qualities; no much larger clone is one base away.

Source material: blood. The V and J segments used are TRBV30 and TRBJ1-1; the D gene lacks a confident call. This sequence was found in a man in his thirties or forties in good health. Read as DNA, the sequence is TGTGCCTGGAGTGTGGGCAGAAACACTGAAGCTTTCTTT. It encodes CAWSVGRNTEAFF.